What follows are 8 T cell receptor beta chains derived from one specimen sequenced in a study of cytomegalovirus exposure and HLA in healthy donors. Both 60 Vbeta primers and 13 Jbeta primers went into the PCR. Measured with immunoSEQ multiplex PCR; TCRdb has only the in-frame clones, and not every one. The sample holds 100,000 to 150,000 clones, 65% to 80% seen once. The sequencing sample was made of PBMCs. These receptors all stem from a man aged 25-40 years in good health and CMV-seronegative.

CDR3 in DNA: TGCGCCAGCAGCCAAGTAGGGACTAGCGGGCAGTATTTT. It is translated as CASSQVGTSGQYF. The chain employs TRBV4-3 and TRBJ2-3; 11 bases fit TRBD2. Germline V gene sequence: CDR1 LGHNA, CDR2 YSLEER. CDR3 length: 13 amino acids. Trimming took 1 base from V and 11 from J; bases not matched to a gene: 2.

This chain connects TRBV6-5 to TRBJ1-1; 7 bases are shared with TRBD1. Germline V lookup: CDR1 MNHEY, CDR2 SVGAGI. J gave up 3 bases and V 4 bases, and 8 bases lay outside the gene matches. The CDR3 has 15 residues. The CDR3 region is CASSSLTGQDTEAFF. In DNA form, the CDR3 reads TGTGCCAGCAGTTCCCTGACAGGGCAGGACACTGAAGCTTTCTTT.

CDR3 region: CASSFQGTAPYF. In DNA form, the CDR3 reads TGTGCCAGCAGTTTTCAGGGGACAGCACCGTACTTC. This chain connects TRBV6-5 to TRBJ2-5; 7 positions agree with TRBD1. Germline trimming cut 4 bases from V and 13 bases from J; bases unmatched to any gene: 9. Germline values: CDR1 MNHEY, CDR2 SVGAGI. The CDR3 is made up of 12 amino acids.

This clone was seen a single time. The chain links TRBV28 to TRBJ1-3; TRBD1 aligns across 10 bases. Per germline, CDR1 MDHEN and CDR2 SYDVKM. The CDR3 is 16 residues long. Losses at the gene ends were 4 bases for V and 2 bases for J; bases not matched to a gene: 5. The CDR3, as DNA: TGTGCCAGCAGTTCGTCGGGACAGGGGACTGGAAACACCATATATTTT. It yields the protein CASSSSGQGTGNTIYF.

The gene calls are TRBV19 and TRBJ2-7; 7 bases are shared with TRBD2. Germline values: CDR1 LNHDA, CDR2 SQIVND (reference sequence). Trimming at V came to 1 base and at J to 1 base, leaving 1 base not matched to a gene. This CDR3 has 14 amino acids. The CDR3 region is CASSIVGGSYEQYF. CDR3 sequence (DNA): TGTGCCAGTAGTATAGTGGGAGGGTCCTACGAGCAGTACTTC.

This chain links TRBV5-1 with TRBJ2-7, with D possibly matching TRBD2 (5 bases). Germline V gene data show CDR1 as SGHRS and CDR2 as YFSETQ. The V end lost 3 bases, the J end lost 5 bases, and 27 bases lay between the germline ends. This CDR3 contains 18 residues. DNA of the CDR3: TGCGCCAGCAGCTCCGGCTTCTTCCCTAGCCACAGAGGAGACGAGCAGTACTTC. It specifies CASSSGFFPSHRGDEQYF. Supplemented by reference TRBV5-1 and TRBJ2-7, the full variable domain reads KAGVTQTPRYLIKTRGQQVTLSCSPISGHRSVSWYQQTPGQGLQFLFEYFSETQRNKGNFPGRFSGRQFSNSRSEMNVSTLELGDSALYLCASSSGFFPSHRGDEQYFGPGTRLTVT.

J is TRBJ2-5 and V is TRBV9; D gene uncertain. CDR3 length: 13 amino acids. Trimming took 0 bases from V and 2 from J, leaving 5 bases between them. The germline CDR1 and CDR2 sequences are SGDLS and YYNGEE. This chain's CDR3 is CASSVAEQETQYF. In nucleotides, the CDR3 is TGTGCCAGCAGCGTAGCGGAGCAAGAGACCCAGTACTTC.

This clone appeared once. V and J are TRBV7-9 and TRBJ1-1; TRBD1 might be the D (6 bases). The CDR3 has 14 residues. The germline V and J ends were trimmed by 3 bases and 1 base, with 9 bases remaining between them. Germline V lookup: CDR1 SEHNR, CDR2 FQNEAQ (reference sequence). The CDR3 DNA follows: TGTGCCAGCAGCTTCCCAGGGGCGAACACTGAAGCTTTCTTT. The encoded protein is CASSFPGANTEAFF.